A selection of T cell receptor beta chains follows, all from one sample in a study of T-cell reconstitution after alpha-beta-depleted transplantation in children. TCRdb processed the PCR reads anew with MiXCR; each CDR3 protein has one entry. The profile shows more than 400,000 distinct CDR3 sequences, around two fifths of them singletons. The sample consisted of PBMCs, taken before TCRalphabeta/CD19-depleted stem cell transplant. The receptor source for this set is a girl aged 2 to 9 with aplastic anemia, due to receive a stem cell transplant. Both conserved end residues are part of each CDR3. Each record gives: J gene, clone size, V gene, D gene, CDR3 protein, CDR3 DNA. A D gene is named only where the DNA matches it firmly. A clone size is listed for some rows: how often the clone was seen (once, few, many), or a class if it is expanded.

j_call: TRBJ2-5; clone_size: -; v_call: TRBV27; d_call: -; cdr3_aa: CASSEGHHQETQYF; cdr3_nt: TGTGCCAGCAGTGAGGGACACCACCAAGAGACCCAGTACTTC
j_call: TRBJ2-2; clone_size: once; v_call: TRBV20-1; d_call: -; cdr3_aa: CSAGARGWYPTGELFF; cdr3_nt: TGCAGTGCTGGGGCGCGTGGTTGGTACCCCACCGGGGAGCTGTTTTTT
j_call: TRBJ2-5; clone_size: -; v_call: TRBV30; d_call: -; cdr3_aa: CAWSVSGWETQYF; cdr3_nt: TGTGCCTGGAGTGTCTCAGGTTGGGAGACCCAGTACTTC
j_call: TRBJ2-3; clone_size: few; v_call: TRBV7-9; d_call: TRBD2; cdr3_aa: CASRQLAGASDTQYF; cdr3_nt: TGTGCCAGCAGACAACTAGCGGGGGCCTCAGATACGCAGTATTTT
j_call: TRBJ2-7; clone_size: -; v_call: TRBV5-1; d_call: -; cdr3_aa: CASSLRGLNHEQYF; cdr3_nt: TGCGCCAGCAGCTTGCGGGGACTTAACCACGAGCAGTACTTC
j_call: TRBJ2-1; clone_size: few; v_call: TRBV9; d_call: TRBD2; cdr3_aa: CASSGLAYSYNEQFF; cdr3_nt: TGTGCCAGCAGCGGACTAGCGTACTCCTACAATGAGCAGTTCTTC
j_call: TRBJ2-3; clone_size: -; v_call: TRBV6-5; d_call: TRBD2; cdr3_aa: CASSFVAGGFGGTDTQYF; cdr3_nt: TGTGCCAGCAGTTTTGTAGCGGGGGGCTTTGGGGGCACAGATACGCAGTATTTT
j_call: TRBJ2-1; clone_size: -; v_call: TRBV7-2; d_call: -; cdr3_aa: CASSPTRNTYSYNEQFF; cdr3_nt: TGTGCCAGCAGCCCGACCCGCAACACGTACTCCTACAATGAGCAGTTCTTC
j_call: TRBJ2-5; clone_size: many; v_call: TRBV5-1; d_call: TRBD1; cdr3_aa: CASSHGQAAGETQYF; cdr3_nt: TGCGCCAGCAGCCACGGACAGGCTGCCGGCGAGACCCAGTACTTC
j_call: TRBJ2-1; clone_size: few; v_call: TRBV11-3; d_call: -; cdr3_aa: CASRGVGNEQFF; cdr3_nt: TGTGCCAGCAGGGGAGTCGGGAATGAGCAGTTCTTC
j_call: TRBJ2-3; clone_size: -; v_call: TRBV11-2; d_call: TRBD2; cdr3_aa: CASSLDPPGTSGNTDTQYF; cdr3_nt: TGTGCCAGCAGCTTAGATCCCCCCGGGACTAGCGGGAACACAGATACGCAGTATTTT
j_call: TRBJ1-5; clone_size: once; v_call: TRBV6-1; d_call: -; cdr3_aa: CASNDRQYSNQPQHF; cdr3_nt: TGTGCCAGCAACGACCGACAGTATAGCAATCAGCCCCAGCATTTT
j_call: TRBJ1-5; clone_size: -; v_call: TRBV10-3; d_call: -; cdr3_aa: CAISVGSSNQPQHF; cdr3_nt: TGTGCCATCAGTGTTGGGTCAAGCAATCAGCCCCAGCATTTT
j_call: TRBJ2-3; clone_size: -; v_call: TRBV29-1; d_call: TRBD1; cdr3_aa: CSALGQGKADTQYF; cdr3_nt: TGCAGCGCCCTCGGACAGGGAAAGGCAGATACGCAGTATTTT
j_call: TRBJ2-1; clone_size: -; v_call: TRBV5-1; d_call: -; cdr3_aa: CASSSIQGPGGNEQFF; cdr3_nt: TGCGCCAGCAGCTCAATACAGGGACCGGGCGGCAATGAGCAGTTCTTC
j_call: TRBJ1-2; clone_size: few; v_call: TRBV6-6; d_call: -; cdr3_aa: CASSLGPLDGYTF; cdr3_nt: TGTGCCAGCAGTTTGGGCCCTCTGGATGGCTACACCTTC
j_call: TRBJ2-3; clone_size: -; v_call: TRBV6-5; d_call: TRBD2; cdr3_aa: CASSFPGLAGGGQDTQYF; cdr3_nt: TGTGCCAGCAGTTTCCCGGGACTAGCGGGAGGCGGTCAAGATACGCAGTATTTT
j_call: TRBJ2-1; clone_size: -; v_call: TRBV5-5; d_call: TRBD2; cdr3_aa: CASSLSPLGLGVYNEQFF; cdr3_nt: TGTGCCAGCAGCTTGTCCCCTCTAGGACTAGGCGTTTACAATGAGCAGTTCTTC
j_call: TRBJ2-5; clone_size: -; v_call: TRBV15; d_call: -; cdr3_aa: CATSRDQVETQYF; cdr3_nt: TGTGCCACCAGCAGAGATCAGGTCGAGACCCAGTACTTC
j_call: TRBJ2-3; clone_size: -; v_call: TRBV5-1; d_call: -; cdr3_aa: CASGRGEGRGTDTQYF; cdr3_nt: TGCGCCAGCGGCCGGGGAGAGGGCCGGGGCACAGATACGCAGTATTTT
j_call: TRBJ1-2; clone_size: -; v_call: TRBV28; d_call: TRBD1; cdr3_aa: CASSSSGTGAGGYTF; cdr3_nt: TGTGCCAGCAGTTCCTCCGGGACAGGGGCGGGGGGCTACACCTTC
j_call: TRBJ2-7; clone_size: many; v_call: TRBV5-5; d_call: TRBD2; cdr3_aa: CASSVGLALSYEQYF; cdr3_nt: TGTGCCAGCAGCGTGGGACTAGCGCTTTCCTACGAGCAGTACTTC
j_call: TRBJ2-7; clone_size: many; v_call: TRBV20-1; d_call: TRBD1; cdr3_aa: CSADRAVEQYF; cdr3_nt: TGCAGTGCTGACAGGGCGGTCGAGCAGTACTTC
j_call: TRBJ2-5; clone_size: -; v_call: TRBV20-1; d_call: TRBD2; cdr3_aa: CSAPPAGASETQYF; cdr3_nt: TGCAGTGCTCCTCCGGCGGGAGCCTCGGAGACCCAGTACTTC